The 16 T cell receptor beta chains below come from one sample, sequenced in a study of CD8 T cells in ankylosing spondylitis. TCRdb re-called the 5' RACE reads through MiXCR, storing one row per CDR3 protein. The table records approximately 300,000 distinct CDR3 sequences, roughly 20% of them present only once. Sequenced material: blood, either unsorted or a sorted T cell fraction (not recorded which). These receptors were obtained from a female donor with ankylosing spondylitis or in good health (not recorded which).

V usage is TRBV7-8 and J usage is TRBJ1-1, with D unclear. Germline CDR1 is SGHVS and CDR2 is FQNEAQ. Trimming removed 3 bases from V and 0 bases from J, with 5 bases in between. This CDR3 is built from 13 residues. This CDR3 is CASSFWVNTEAFF. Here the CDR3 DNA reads TGTGCCAGCAGCTTTTGGGTGAACACTGAAGCTTTCTTT.

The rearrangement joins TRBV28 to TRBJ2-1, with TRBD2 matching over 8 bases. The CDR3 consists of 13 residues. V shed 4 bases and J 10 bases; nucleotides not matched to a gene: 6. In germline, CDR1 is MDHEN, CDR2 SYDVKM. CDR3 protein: CASSWTSREEQFF. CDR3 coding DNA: TGTGCCAGCAGTTGGACTAGCCGGGAAGAGCAGTTCTTC.

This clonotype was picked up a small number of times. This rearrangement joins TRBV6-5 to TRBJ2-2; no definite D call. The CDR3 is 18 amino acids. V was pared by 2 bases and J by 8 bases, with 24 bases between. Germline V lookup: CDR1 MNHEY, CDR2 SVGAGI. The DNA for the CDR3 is TGTGCCAGCAGTTACACCATGGGTGCCGCGAGACTCGGAGGGGAGCTGTTTTTT. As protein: CASSYTMGAARLGGELFF.

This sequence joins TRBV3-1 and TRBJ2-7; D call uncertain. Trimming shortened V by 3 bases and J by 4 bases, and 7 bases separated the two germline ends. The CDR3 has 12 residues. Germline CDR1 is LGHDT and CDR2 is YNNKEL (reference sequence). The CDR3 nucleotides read TGTGCCAGCAGCCATGGGCCGTACGAGCAGTACTTC. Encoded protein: CASSHGPYEQYF.

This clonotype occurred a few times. CDR3 sequence (DNA): TGCAGTGCTAGTTCGGGAACAGGTCGGAACTATGGCTACACCTTC. The encoded protein is CSASSGTGRNYGYTF. The chain recombines TRBV20-1 with TRBJ1-2; TRBD1 might be the D (5 bases). The V gene lost 3 bases and the J gene lost 2 bases, with 16 bases spanning the gap. CDR1 is DFQATT, CDR2 SNEGSKA, per germline (reference sequence). The CDR3 consists of 15 residues.

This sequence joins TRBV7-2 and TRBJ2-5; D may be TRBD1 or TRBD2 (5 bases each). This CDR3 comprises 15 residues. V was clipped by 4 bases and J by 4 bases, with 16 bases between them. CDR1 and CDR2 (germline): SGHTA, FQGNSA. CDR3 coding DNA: TGTGCCAGCAGCTCACGGGACCCACGGGGAGAGACCCAGTACTTC. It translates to CASSSRDPRGETQYF.

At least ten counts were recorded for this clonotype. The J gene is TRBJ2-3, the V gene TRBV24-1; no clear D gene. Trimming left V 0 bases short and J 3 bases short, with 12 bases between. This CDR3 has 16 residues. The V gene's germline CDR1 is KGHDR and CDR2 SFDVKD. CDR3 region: CATSDLRFAGTDTQYF. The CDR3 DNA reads TGTGCCACCAGTGATTTGCGGTTTGCCGGGACAGATACGCAGTATTTT.

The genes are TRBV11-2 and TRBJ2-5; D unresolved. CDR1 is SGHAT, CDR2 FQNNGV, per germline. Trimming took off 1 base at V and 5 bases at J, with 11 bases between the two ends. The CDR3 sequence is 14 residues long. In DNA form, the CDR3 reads TGTGCCAGCAGCTTAGGCGAGAGGCGGGAGACCCAGTACTTC. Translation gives CASSLGERRETQYF.

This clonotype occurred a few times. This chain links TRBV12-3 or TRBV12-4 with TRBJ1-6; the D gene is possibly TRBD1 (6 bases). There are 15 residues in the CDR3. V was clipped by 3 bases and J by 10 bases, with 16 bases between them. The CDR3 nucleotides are TGTGCCAGCAGTTTGGGAGGGGGGTTTGAGTCACCCCTCCACTTT. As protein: CASSLGGGFESPLHF.

The CDR3 loop reads CASSVIGGEQFF. As DNA, the CDR3 is TGTGCCAGCAGCGTAATCGGTGGTGAGCAGTTCTTC. The chain combines TRBV9 with TRBJ2-1; D unresolved. Trimming took 1 base from V and 9 from J, leaving 8 bases between them. The CDR3 has 12 amino acids. CDR1 and CDR2 (germline): SGDLS, YYNGEE.

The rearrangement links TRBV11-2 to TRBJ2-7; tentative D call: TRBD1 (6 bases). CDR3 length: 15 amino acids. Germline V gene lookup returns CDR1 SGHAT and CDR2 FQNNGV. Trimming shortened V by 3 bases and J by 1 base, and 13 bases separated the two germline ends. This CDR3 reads CASSFRTAFSYEQYF. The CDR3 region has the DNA TGTGCCAGCAGCTTCCGGACAGCTTTTTCCTACGAGCAGTACTTC.

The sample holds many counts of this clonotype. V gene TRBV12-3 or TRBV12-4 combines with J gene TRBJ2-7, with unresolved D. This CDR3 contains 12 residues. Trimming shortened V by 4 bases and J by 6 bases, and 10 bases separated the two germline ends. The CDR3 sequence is CASSSYSGEQYF. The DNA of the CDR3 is TGTGCCAGCAGTTCCTACTCCGGCGAGCAGTACTTC.

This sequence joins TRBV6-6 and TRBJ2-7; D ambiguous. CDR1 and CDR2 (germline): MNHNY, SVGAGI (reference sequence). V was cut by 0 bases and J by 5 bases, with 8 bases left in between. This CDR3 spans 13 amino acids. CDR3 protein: CASSYSAIDEQYF. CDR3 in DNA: TGTGCCAGCAGTTACTCGGCTATTGACGAGCAGTACTTC.

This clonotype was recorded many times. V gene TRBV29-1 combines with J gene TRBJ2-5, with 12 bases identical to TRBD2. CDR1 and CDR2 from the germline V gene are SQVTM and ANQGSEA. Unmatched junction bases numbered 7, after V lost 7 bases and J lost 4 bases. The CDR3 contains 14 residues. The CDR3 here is CSAAQGLAGETQYF. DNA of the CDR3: TGCAGCGCCGCACAGGGACTAGCGGGAGAGACCCAGTACTTC.

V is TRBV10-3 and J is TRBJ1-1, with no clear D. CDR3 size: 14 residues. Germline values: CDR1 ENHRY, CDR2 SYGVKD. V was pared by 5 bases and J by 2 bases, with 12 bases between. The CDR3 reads CAISSLGVNTEAFF. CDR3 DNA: TGTGCCATCAGTTCGCTAGGCGTAAACACTGAAGCTTTCTTT.

The CDR3 reads CSARDPAQGRVIQYF. CDR3 sequence (DNA): TGCAGTGCTAGAGATCCGGCACAGGGGAGGGTCATTCAGTACTTC. The chain uses TRBV20-1 and TRBJ2-4; D is tentatively TRBD1 or TRBD2 (7 bases each). The CDR3 spans 15 residues. V lost 0 bases and J lost 9, with 18 bases in between. Germline CDR1 and CDR2: DFQATT and SNEGSKA (reference sequence).